The next 24 T cell receptor beta chains were all read from a single sample in a study of shared clonotypes between healthy human individuals. Profiled with immunoSEQ multiplex PCR; TCRdb holds only in-frame clones, not every one. The table shows some 2 million clones, with roughly 95% occurring only once. CD45RO-negative, CCR7-selected cells formed the naive CD8 fraction, which excluded terminally differentiated effector memory CD45RA+ cells. The sample consisted of naive CD8+ T cells sorted from blood. The origin of the receptors is a man between 18 and 35 years old in good health.

The chain carries TRBV7-9 and TRBJ2-7; tentative D call: TRBD1 (7 bases). Germline lookup yields CDR1 SEHNR and CDR2 FQNEAQ (reference sequence). The V end was cut by 5 bases, the J end by 2 bases, with 16 bases between. This CDR3 has 15 amino acids. CDR3 coding DNA: TGTGCCAGCAGCGACAGGGTTGGGGGGACCTACGAGCAGTACTTC. As protein: CASSDRVGGTYEQYF.

The V and J genes are TRBV6-6 and TRBJ1-1; weak D call: TRBD1 (5 bases). The CDR3 runs to 15 residues. CDR1 is MNHNY and CDR2 is SVGAGI in the germline V gene (reference sequence). Trimming took 5 bases from V and 4 from J, leaving 17 bases between them. For the CDR3, the DNA is TGTGCCAGCAGTCCCGTCGGGACGGCCGGCACTGAAGCTTTCTTT. It specifies CASSPVGTAGTEAFF.

The rearrangement links TRBV27 to TRBJ1-5; D gene uncertain. Germline loops: CDR1 MNHEY, CDR2 SMNVEV (reference sequence). V was pared by 6 bases and J by 5 bases, with 14 bases between. CDR3 length equals 14 residues. CDR3 residues: CASSFLGIDQPQHF. CDR3 sequence (DNA): TGTGCCAGCAGCTTCCTTGGAATCGATCAGCCCCAGCATTTT.

The chain employs TRBV5-6 and TRBJ2-7; 11 bases agree with TRBD2. From germline, CDR1 is SGHDT and CDR2 YYEEEE. Germline trimming cut 4 bases from V and 4 bases from J; bases unmatched to any gene: 4. CDR3 length: 14 residues. The CDR3 is CASSKLAGVYEQYF. The CDR3, as DNA: TGTGCCAGCAGCAAACTAGCGGGAGTTTACGAGCAGTACTTC.

The rearrangement joins TRBV9 to TRBJ2-1, with 8 bases lining up with TRBD1. CDR3 length: 14 residues. CDR1 is SGDLS and CDR2 is YYNGEE in the germline V gene. The ends lost 4 bases at V and 5 bases at J; junction bases unmatched: 5. Here the CDR3 DNA reads TGTGCCAGCAGCCTAGGGACAGGAGACAATGAGCAGTTCTTC. It yields the protein CASSLGTGDNEQFF.

The chain couples TRBV6-5 to TRBJ1-5; D is uncertain. This CDR3 contains 13 residues. Trimming removed 7 bases from V and 2 bases from J, with 9 bases in between. The V gene's germline CDR1 is MNHEY and CDR2 SVGAGI. CDR3 nucleotides: TGTGCCAGCATCTTCAGTGGCAATCAGCCCCAGCATTTT. It codes for CASIFSGNQPQHF.

This clone was detected once. The chain has TRBV11-2 and TRBJ2-1, with unresolved D. Between the trimmed V and J ends, which lost 3 bases and 8 bases, there was a span of 11 bases. The CDR3 length is 13 residues. Per germline, CDR1 SGHAT and CDR2 FQNNGV. The chain's CDR3 is CASSFHSGYEQFF. In DNA form, the CDR3 reads TGTGCCAGCAGCTTCCATAGTGGGTATGAGCAGTTCTTC.

This rearrangement joins TRBV27 to TRBJ2-1; 8 bases line up with TRBD2. This CDR3 comprises 15 residues. V trimming: 2 bases; J trimming: 7 bases; junction bases outside the gene matches: 7. The germline gives CDR1 MNHEY, CDR2 SMNVEV (reference sequence). CDR3 sequence: CASSLTSGPLNEQFF. The CDR3 nucleotides read TGTGCCAGCAGTTTAACTAGCGGCCCCCTTAATGAGCAGTTCTTC.

The rearrangement links TRBV7-8 to TRBJ2-7, with 9 positions matching TRBD1. After removal of 3 bases from V and 4 bases from J, the junction contained 4 bases not matched to a gene. Germline values: CDR1 SGHVS, CDR2 FQNEAQ. The CDR3 has 14 amino acids. CDR3 amino acids: CASSFRDREYEQYF. In DNA, the CDR3 is TGTGCCAGCAGCTTCCGGGACAGGGAGTACGAGCAGTACTTC.

The genes are TRBV28 and TRBJ1-4, with D possibly TRBD1 on 5 matching bases. This CDR3 is 17 amino acids long. Germline V gene lookup returns CDR1 MDHEN and CDR2 SYDVKM. V was pared by 6 bases and J by 0 bases, with 17 bases between. CDR3 residues: CASRLDGDLATNEKLFF. Written as DNA, the CDR3 is TGTGCCAGCAGGCTTGATGGGGACCTGGCAACTAATGAAAAACTGTTTTTT.

This clone occurred a few times. The same CDR3 arises from other DNA sequences in this sample as well. CDR3 amino acids: CASSLTYEQYF. The DNA for the CDR3 is TGTGCCAGCAGCTTAACTTACGAGCAGTACTTC. The rearrangement links TRBV11-2 to TRBJ2-7; D uncertain. Germline values: CDR1 SGHAT, CDR2 FQNNGV. The CDR3 has 11 amino acids. V shed 2 bases and J shed 4 bases, with 3 bases lying between them.

V and J are TRBV7-9 and TRBJ2-2; unclear D gene. CDR1 and CDR2 from the germline V gene are SEHNR and FQNEAQ (reference sequence). V was trimmed by 5 bases and J by 0 bases, leaving 7 bases between them. The CDR3 has 14 residues. CDR3 bases: TGTGCCAGCAGCCCCAAAACGAACACCGGGGAGCTGTTTTTT. It translates to CASSPKTNTGELFF.

The chain recombines TRBV11-2 with TRBJ1-5; D gene ambiguous. V lost 7 bases to trimming and J lost 4 bases, with 8 bases between them. This CDR3 has 12 amino acids. From germline, CDR1 is SGHAT and CDR2 FQNNGV. CDR3 sequence reads: CASTLGNQPQHF. In DNA form, the CDR3 reads TGTGCCAGCACCCTCGGGAATCAGCCCCAGCATTTT.

V and J are TRBV4-1 and TRBJ2-7; 8 positions agree with TRBD1. CDR1 is MGHRA and CDR2 is YSYEKL in the germline V gene. The CDR3 spans 16 residues. V lost 3 bases, J lost 0 bases, and 7 bases stayed unmatched. The CDR3: CASSQETGAVSYEQYF. The CDR3, as DNA: TGCGCCAGCAGCCAGGAGACAGGGGCAGTCTCCTACGAGCAGTACTTC.

The count of this clone is one. This chain connects TRBV2 to TRBJ2-5, with D possibly being TRBD1 (6 bases). Germline assignment: CDR1 SNHLY and CDR2 FYNNEI. This CDR3 region has 13 residues. The ends were cut back, 5 bases at V and 4 bases at J, with 11 bases in the middle. The CDR3 is CASSFGRGETQYF. The DNA of the CDR3 is TGTGCCAGCAGTTTTGGCAGGGGAGAGACCCAGTACTTC.

The rearrangement uses TRBV11-2 and TRBJ2-3, with D unclear. V lost 3 bases, J lost 6 bases, and 10 bases lay in between. CDR3 length: 13 amino acids. Germline lookup yields CDR1 SGHAT and CDR2 FQNNGV. CDR3 sequence: CASSFGWGDTQYF. CDR3 nucleotide sequence: TGTGCCAGCAGCTTTGGATGGGGTGATACGCAGTATTTT. Using reference TRBV11-2 and TRBJ2-3 for the parts outside the CDR3, the full variable domain is EAGVAQSPRYKIIEKRQSVAFWCNPISGHATLYWYQQILGQGPKLLIQFQNNGVVDDSQLPKDRFSAERLKGVDSTLKIQPAKLEDSAVYLCASSFGWGDTQYFGPGTRLTVL.

The V and J genes are TRBV28 and TRBJ2-7, with 10 bases matching TRBD2. The CDR3 sequence is 15 residues long. The germline V gene encodes CDR1 MDHEN and CDR2 SYDVKM. V was clipped by 6 bases and J by 3 bases; unmatched bases: 8. CDR3 in DNA: TGTGCCAGCAGAACCGGGACTAGCGTAGACTACGAGCAGTACTTC. Translation gives CASRTGTSVDYEQYF.

The chain is built from TRBV30 and TRBJ2-7; D perhaps matches TRBD2 (6 bases). The germline CDR1 and CDR2 sequences are GTSNPN and SVGIG (reference sequence). Trimming took 2 bases from V and 7 from J, leaving 21 bases between them. The CDR3 extends over 15 amino acids. The CDR3 loop is CAWSLRDSQVGEQYF. As DNA, the CDR3 is TGTGCCTGGAGTCTCCGGGACTCACAGGTGGGAGAGCAGTACTTC.

The CDR3 DNA is TGCGCCAGCAGCTTGGCCATGAGGCAGGGGGATGAAGCTTTCTTT. Translation: CASSLAMRQGDEAFF. The rearrangement uses TRBV5-1 and TRBJ1-1, with TRBD1 identical over 7 bases. The ends lost 0 bases at V and 7 bases at J; junction bases unmatched: 9. This CDR3 is 15 amino acids long. From germline, CDR1 is SGHRS and CDR2 YFSETQ.

This clone is a singleton in its sample. The V and J genes are TRBV2 and TRBJ2-1; maybe TRBD2 (5 bases). Trimming left V 3 bases short and J 7 bases short, with 13 bases between. Germline loops: CDR1 SNHLY, CDR2 FYNNEI. This CDR3 is 14 amino acids long. Here the CDR3 reads CASSDYPEVNEQFF. The CDR3 region has the DNA TGTGCCAGCAGTGACTACCCGGAGGTAAATGAGCAGTTCTTC.

A few counts support this clone. Other DNA sequences in this sample translate to the same CDR3. J is TRBJ1-6 and V is TRBV6-5; D gene uncertain. There are 13 residues in the CDR3. Trimming took 2 bases from V and 4 from J, leaving 3 bases between them. Germline-derived CDR1 and CDR2 are MNHEY and SVGAGI. The CDR3 region has the DNA TGTGCCAGCAGTTACGGATATAATTCACCCCTCCACTTT. Its translation: CASSYGYNSPLHF.

A single count supports this clone. The chain is built from TRBV6-1 and TRBJ1-1; D not certain. V lost 2 bases and J lost 9, with 10 bases in between. Germline CDR1 MNHNS, CDR2 SASEGT. This CDR3 contains 12 residues. The CDR3 DNA reads TGTGCCAGCAGTGAAATACCCGGACAAGCTTTCTTT. It translates to CASSEIPGQAFF.

The chain employs TRBV5-1 and TRBJ2-3; D gene ambiguous. There are 15 residues in the CDR3. Germline V gene lookup returns CDR1 SGHRS and CDR2 YFSETQ. Deletions cut 0 bases from V and 6 bases from J, with 14 bases between. The CDR3 protein is CASSLALVSADTQYF. The CDR3 DNA reads as TGCGCCAGCAGCTTGGCTTTAGTGTCTGCCGATACGCAGTATTTT.

A single count supports this clone. The genes are TRBV7-9 and TRBJ2-2, with 12 bases fitting TRBD1. V dropped 3 bases and J dropped 7; count of bases not matched to a gene: 12. The CDR3 loop spans 18 amino acids. CDR1 and CDR2 from the germline V gene are SEHNR and FQNEAQ (reference sequence). CDR3 amino acids: CASSFPLPGQGAIGELFF. The CDR3 nucleotides are TGTGCCAGCAGCTTTCCCTTGCCGGGACAGGGGGCGATCGGGGAGCTGTTTTTT. Based on the CDR3 plus reference TRBV7-9 and TRBJ2-2, the full variable domain is DTGVSQNPRHKITKRGQNVTFRCDPISEHNRLYWYRQTLGQGPEFLTYFQNEAQLEKSRLLSDRFSAERPKGSFSTLEIQRTEQGDSAMYLCASSFPLPGQGAIGELFFGEGSRLTVL.